These T cell receptor beta chains were read from a single sample in a study of cytomegalovirus exposure and HLA in healthy donors. The assay was immunoSEQ multiplex PCR, and TCRdb's table has in-frame clones only and misses some. The sample consists of fewer than 90,000 clones, more than 70% of them appearing once. Sequencing was done on a sample of PBMCs. The source is a woman between 18 and 30 years old in good health and CMV-seropositive. The CDR3 runs from the conserved cysteine through the conserved F or W. A D gene is named only where the DNA matches it firmly. Clone sizes are given selectively: once, few, many, or a class where the clone is expanded.

j_gene | d_gene | v_gene | abundance | CDR3aa | CDR3nt
TRBJ2-1 | TRBD1 | TRBV7-9 | few | CASSPTGVNEQFF | TGTGCCAGCAGCCCAACAGGGGTCAATGAGCAGTTCTTC
TRBJ2-3 | . | TRBV28 | . | CASIDPGTAGDTQYF | TGTGCCAGCATCGATCCCGGGACAGCGGGAGATACGCAGTATTTT
TRBJ1-2 | . | TRBV7-9 | . | CASTFSGGYGYTF | TGTGCCAGCACCTTCTCGGGCGGGTATGGCTACACCTTC
TRBJ1-2 | TRBD1 | TRBV19 | . | CATRQGSYGYTF | TGTGCCACTAGACAGGGCTCCTATGGCTACACCTTC
TRBJ1-2 | . | TRBV9 | . | CASSVSARWGEDGYTF | TGTGCCAGCAGCGTAAGCGCCAGGTGGGGGGAGGATGGCTACACCTTC
TRBJ2-7 | . | TRBV18 | . | CASSPSQGLLTEQYF | TGTGCCAGCTCACCGTCCCAGGGGTTGCTCACCGAGCAGTACTTC
TRBJ2-4 | . | TRBV10-1 | . | CASRRGLNIQYF | TGCGCCAGCAGGAGGGGGTTGAACATTCAGTACTTC
TRBJ1-2 | . | TRBV9 | . | CASSPRGGIYGYTF | TGTGCCAGCAGCCCAAGGGGGGGGATATATGGCTACACCTTC
TRBJ2-1 | TRBD2 | TRBV28 | . | CASSLIGGGYEQFF | TGTGCCAGCAGTTTAATTGGGGGGGGATATGAGCAGTTCTTC
TRBJ1-2 | TRBD1 | TRBV28 | . | CASSLGQGALYGYTF | TGTGCCAGCAGTTTGGGACAGGGGGCCCTCTATGGCTACACCTTC
TRBJ2-6 | . | TRBV10-1 | . | CASSCTPIAQSRANVLTF | TGCGCCAGCAGTTGTACGCCGATCGCACAAAGTCGGGCCAACGTCCTGACTTTC
TRBJ2-3 | . | TRBV5-1 | . | CASSLQGEGTDTQYF | TGCGCCAGCAGCTTGCAGGGGGAGGGCACAGATACGCAGTATTTT
TRBJ1-1 | . | TRBV28 | . | CASNPQANTEAFF | TGTGCCAGCAACCCACAGGCGAACACTGAAGCTTTCTTT
TRBJ1-5 | . | TRBV6-1 | . | CAGSQSGFGQPQHF | TGTGCCGGTAGTCAGTCAGGGTTTGGTCAGCCCCAGCATTTT
TRBJ1-1 | . | TRBV11-2 | . | CASSLDRGEAFF | TGTGCCAGCAGCTTAGATCGCGGTGAAGCTTTCTTT
TRBJ1-6 | TRBD1 | TRBV7-9 | . | CASSLGQGILHF | TGTGCCAGCAGCTTAGGACAGGGTATTCTCCACTTT
TRBJ2-7 | . | TRBV4-1 | . | CASSQALGGYEQYF | TGCGCCAGCAGCCAAGCCCTGGGAGGCTACGAGCAGTACTTC
TRBJ2-3 | TRBD2 | TRBV27 | . | CASSLWASGGIMGADTQYF | TGTGCCAGCAGTTTATGGGCTAGCGGGGGAATAATGGGGGCAGATACGCAGTATTTT
TRBJ2-5 | TRBD1 | TRBV5-1 | few | CASSLGGTGKETQYF | TGCGCCAGCAGCTTGGGCGGGACAGGGAAAGAGACCCAGTACTTC
TRBJ1-2 | . | TRBV5-1 | . | CASSFPEAGPGYTF | TGCGCCAGCAGCTTTCCCGAGGCGGGGCCTGGCTACACCTTC
TRBJ2-2 | TRBD2 | TRBV28 | . | CASSTTSGGTGELFF | TGTGCCAGCAGCACTACTAGCGGAGGGACCGGGGAGCTGTTTTTT
TRBJ2-7 | TRBD1 | TRBV13 | few | CASSIRDSSYEQYF | TGTGCCAGCAGCATCCGGGACAGCTCCTACGAGCAGTACTTC
TRBJ1-1 | . | TRBV15 | . | CATSRAVNTEAFF | TGTGCCACCAGCAGAGCCGTGAACACTGAAGCTTTCTTT
TRBJ1-2 | . | TRBV7-8 | . | CASSLRDTNYGYTF | TGTGCCAGCAGCTTAAGGGACACTAACTATGGCTACACCTTC
TRBJ2-7 | . | TRBV2 | few | CASSAVAPYEQYF | TGTGCCAGCAGTGCAGTGGCCCCCTACGAGCAGTACTTC
TRBJ2-2 | . | TRBV10-3 | . | CAISGGGRADGELFF | TGTGCCATCAGTGGGGGGGGCCGAGCGGACGGGGAGCTGTTTTTT
TRBJ1-6 | . | TRBV6-1 | . | CASSEATGLMSF | TGTGCCAGCAGTGAAGCAACCGGGTTAATGAGCTTT
TRBJ2-3 | TRBD2 | TRBV28 | once | CASSLSASGAITDTQYF | TGTGCCAGCAGTTTATCGGCTAGCGGGGCCATTACAGATACGCAGTATTTT
TRBJ2-1 | TRBD2 | TRBV5-1 | . | CASLSGGPYNEQFF | TGCGCCAGTCTTAGCGGGGGGCCCTACAATGAGCAGTTCTTC
TRBJ2-7 | TRBD1 | TRBV27 | once | CASSSNRGHEQYF | TGTGCCAGCAGCTCAAACAGGGGCCACGAGCAGTACTTC
TRBJ2-5 | TRBD1 | TRBV9 | . | CASSGRQGYEETQYF | TGTGCCAGCAGCGGACGACAGGGGTATGAGGAGACCCAGTACTTC
TRBJ1-2 | . | TRBV9 | . | CASSVAQRDPGYGYTF | TGTGCCAGCAGCGTAGCTCAGCGGGACCCTGGCTATGGCTACACCTTC
TRBJ2-1 | TRBD1 | TRBV14 | . | CASSQDLGWTGRNEQFF | TGTGCCAGCAGCCAAGATCTCGGTTGGACAGGGAGAAATGAGCAGTTCTTC
TRBJ1-6 | . | TRBV19 | few | CATQASGLVHF | TGTGCCACCCAGGCATCCGGACTCGTCCACTTT
TRBJ2-2 | . | TRBV30 | . | CAWSEKYLAGGAGELFF | TGTGCCTGGAGCGAAAAATATTTGGCAGGAGGGGCCGGGGAGCTGTTTTTT
TRBJ1-1 | . | TRBV28 | . | CASRGGGAGNTEAFF | TGTGCCAGCAGGGGGGGAGGGGCCGGGAACACTGAAGCTTTCTTT
TRBJ2-3 | . | TRBV10-3 | . | CAISVTGGRDTQYF | TGTGCCATCAGTGTCACCGGGGGGCGAGATACGCAGTATTTT
TRBJ2-5 | . | TRBV5-1 | . | CASSARGVGSETQYF | TGCGCCAGCAGCGCCAGGGGGGTGGGCTCAGAGACCCAGTACTTC
TRBJ2-1 | TRBD2 | TRBV9 | . | CASSVGGSGGPLNEQFF | TGTGCCAGCAGCGTAGGGGGGTCGGGGGGGCCTTTGAATGAGCAGTTCTTC
TRBJ2-2 | TRBD2 | TRBV4-3 | . | CASRSAGLAGARSTGELFF | TGCGCCAGCCGCTCAGCCGGACTAGCGGGGGCAAGGAGCACCGGGGAGCTGTTTTTT
TRBJ1-4 | TRBD1 | TRBV30 | . | CAWSAGQGREKLFF | TGTGCCTGGAGTGCAGGACAGGGGCGGGAAAAACTGTTTTTT
TRBJ2-7 | . | TRBV7-2 | . | CASSVALDSLLWDEQYF | TGTGCCAGCAGCGTAGCGCTGGACAGCCTTTTGTGGGACGAGCAGTACTTC
TRBJ1-2 | TRBD1 | TRBV4-2 | . | CASSQATGTDNYGYTF | TGTGCCAGCAGCCAGGCAACCGGGACAGATAACTATGGCTACACCTTC
TRBJ2-3 | TRBD2 | TRBV11-3 | . | CASSLAPGGTQYF | TGTGCCAGCAGCTTAGCCCCGGGGGGTACGCAGTATTTT
TRBJ1-5 | . | TRBV30 | few | CAWSVSGTQPQHF | TGTGCCTGGAGTGTATCGGGTACTCAGCCCCAGCATTTT